The rows below give T cell receptor beta chains drawn from one sample of a study of blood T cell repertoires in COVID-19. Repertoires were generated with immunoSEQ multiplex PCR, while TCRdb's copy carries only in-frame clones and drops some. Seen here are tens of thousands of clones, about 91% observed once, and the top ten hold 7.3%. The sample consisted of peripheral blood. Receptors originate from a man aged 35 to 55 with COVID-19, enrolled during active disease. The CDR3 runs from the conserved cysteine through the conserved F or W. The order of the fields is clone size, D gene, V gene, J gene, CDR3 DNA, CDR3 protein. The D gene is left open where the match is weak. Only some rows state a clone size, as once, few, many or a class for expanded clones.

.	TRBD1	TRBV6-6	TRBJ2-7	TGTGCCAGCACCATGGGACAGCGCTCCTACGAGCAGTACTTC	CASTMGQRSYEQYF
.	.	TRBV7-9	TRBJ2-5	TGTGCCAGCAGCCCCCCGCTAAGGGAGGAAGAGACCCAGTACTTC	CASSPPLREEETQYF
.	.	TRBV6-5	TRBJ2-7	TGTGCCAGCAGTTGGCAGGGTACGACTTCCGAGCAGTACTTC	CASSWQGTTSEQYF
.	.	TRBV5-4	TRBJ2-3	TGTGCCAGCAGCCCCCTCGCAGGGGTGAAGGCAGATACGCAGTATTTT	CASSPLAGVKADTQYF
.	TRBD1	TRBV5-1	TRBJ2-1	TGCGCCAGCAGCTTTGAAGGCAGGGGGCAAAATGAGCAGTTCTTC	CASSFEGRGQNEQFF
.	.	TRBV3-1/TRBV3-2	TRBJ1-1	TGTGCCAGCAGCCGCCGTTCGGAGGGCGACACTGAAGCTTTCTTT	CASSRRSEGDTEAFF
once	TRBD2	TRBV28	TRBJ2-1	TGTGCCAGCACCTTCGGGGGGGGCCTGGCCAATGAGCAGTTCTTC	CASTFGGGLANEQFF
.	.	TRBV9	TRBJ2-1	TGTGCCAGCAGCCCTCTAGCGTCATCCTCCTACAATGAGCAGTTCTTC	CASSPLASSSYNEQFF
.	.	TRBV21-1	TRBJ2-3	TGTGCCAGCAGCAGATTCTCCCCGGGACAGGGGGTAGATACGCAGTATTTT	CASSRFSPGQGVDTQYF
.	.	TRBV19	TRBJ2-7	TGTGCCAGTAGCTCCGCACAGGGAAACCTCTACGAGCAGTACTTC	CASSSAQGNLYEQYF
few	.	TRBV7-9	TRBJ2-5	TGTGCCAGCAGCCCATCGGAGGTTGTGAAGACCCAGTACTTC	CASSPSEVVKTQYF
few	.	TRBV4-2	TRBJ1-2	TGTGCCAGCAGCCCCAGGGGTTTCCTCTCTGGCTACACCTTC	CASSPRGFLSGYTF
.	.	TRBV15	TRBJ2-5	TGTGCCACCAGCAAGAGAACAGGCCGAACGGAGACCCAGTACTTC	CATSKRTGRTETQYF
.	TRBD1	TRBV10-3	TRBJ1-4	TGTGCCATCAGTGAGTCCATAACGGGAGTCAAGACAGGGAAAAATGAAAAACTGTTTTTT	CAISESITGVKTGKNEKLFF
.	.	TRBV6-6	TRBJ1-1	TGTGCCAGCAGTTCAGGGTACACTGAAGCTTTCTTT	CASSSGYTEAFF
.	.	TRBV6-6	TRBJ2-1	TGTGCCAGCAGTTACTCTGACAGCAATGAGCAGTTCTTC	CASSYSDSNEQFF
.	.	TRBV4-1	TRBJ2-2	TGCGCCAGCAGCCAAGAGGACAGGGAGGGCGGGGAGCTGTTTTTT	CASSQEDREGGELFF
.	TRBD2	TRBV7-2	TRBJ2-2	TGTGCCAGCACCGAGGGACTAGCGGGGTACACCGGGGAGCTGTTTTTT	CASTEGLAGYTGELFF
.	.	TRBV5-1	TRBJ1-4	TGCGCCAGCAGCTTGATGGGCAGCAGTTCTCCTGAAAAACTGTTTTTT	CASSLMGSSSPEKLFF
.	TRBD2	TRBV27	TRBJ2-5	TGTGCCAGCCGATCCACCATTCTAGCGGGGGGTCAAGAGACCCAGTACTTC	CASRSTILAGGQETQYF
once	TRBD1	TRBV5-4	TRBJ2-1	TGTGCCAGCAGCTTTGCAGGGGGACCCGAGCAGTTCTTC	CASSFAGGPEQFF
.	.	TRBV2	TRBJ1-2	TGTGCCAGCATTTTAGGAACAGGGAACGGCTACACCTTC	CASILGTGNGYTF
.	.	TRBV18	TRBJ2-1	TGTGCCAGCTCACCACCGGGAGGAGGAAAAGCCGGCAATGAGCAGTTCTTC	CASSPPGGGKAGNEQFF
.	.	TRBV3-1/TRBV3-2	TRBJ1-1	TGTGCCAGCAGCCAGGCAGGGGAAACTGAAGCTTTCTTT	CASSQAGETEAFF
.	.	TRBV28	TRBJ1-2	TGTGCCAGCAGTTTAGCGGACACCTATGGCTACACCTTC	CASSLADTYGYTF
.	TRBD2	TRBV3-1/TRBV3-2	TRBJ2-7	TGTGCCAGCAGCCAAGGGGAGGGGACCGCTTACGAGCAGTACTTC	CASSQGEGTAYEQYF
once	.	TRBV5-1	TRBJ2-1	TGCGCCAGCAGCTTGGATCGTCAGAACAATGAGCAGTTCTTC	CASSLDRQNNEQFF
few	.	TRBV5-1	TRBJ1-1	TGCGCCAGCAGCCAGAACACTGAAGCTTTCTTT	CASSQNTEAFF
.	.	TRBV15	TRBJ2-1	TGTGCCACCAGCAGAGATACTGGCGGGGCGGCGTTCTACAATGAGCAGTTCTTC	CATSRDTGGAAFYNEQFF
.	.	TRBV27	TRBJ1-6	TGTGCCAGCAGTTTTAGCTCCTATAATTCACCCCTCCACTTT	CASSFSSYNSPLHF
.	.	TRBV6-5	TRBJ2-1	TGTGCCAGCAGTACCGGGAGCTCCTACAATGAGCAGTTCTTC	CASSTGSSYNEQFF
.	TRBD1	TRBV18	TRBJ2-2	TGTGCCAGCTCACCTCTTGGACAGGGGAACACCGGGGAGCTGTTTTTT	CASSPLGQGNTGELFF
.	TRBD1	TRBV5-5	TRBJ1-2	TGTGCCAGCAGCTTTCAGGGGGACTATGGCTACACCTTC	CASSFQGDYGYTF
few	TRBD1	TRBV30	TRBJ2-7	TGTGCCTGGAGTAAGACAGGGGATAACGAGCAGTACTTC	CAWSKTGDNEQYF
few	TRBD1	TRBV3-1/TRBV3-2	TRBJ1-5	TGTGCCAGCAGTCGAGGGCGGGGACAGGGTAATCAGCCCCAGCATTTT	CASSRGRGQGNQPQHF
.	.	TRBV24-1	TRBJ1-2	TGTGCCACCAGTGATTCTCCCTCCGGAGGTTGGGGCTACACCTTC	CATSDSPSGGWGYTF
.	TRBD2	TRBV14	TRBJ2-3	TGTGCCAGCAGCCAAATGAGCGGGGGATACCTCACAGATACGCAGTATTTT	CASSQMSGGYLTDTQYF
once	TRBD2	TRBV5-6	TRBJ2-3	TGTGCCAGCAGCTCTAGCGGGGGGGGCAGGACAGATACGCAGTATTTT	CASSSSGGGRTDTQYF
.	TRBD2	TRBV5-1	TRBJ2-7	TGCGCCAGCAGCACGGGACTAGAGGGGTACGAGCAGTACTTC	CASSTGLEGYEQYF
.	TRBD2	TRBV5-1	TRBJ2-7	TGCGCCAGCAGAGCGGGGGCGGGGGGCTCGGCGGAGCAGTACTTC	CASRAGAGGSAEQYF
.	.	TRBV30	TRBJ2-1	TGTGCCTGGAGTGTTTCGGTATCCAACAATGAGCAGTTCTTC	CAWSVSVSNNEQFF
.	.	TRBV20-1	TRBJ2-1	TGCAGTGCTAGTCTCCCGGGCGCGGGGTACGAGCAGTTCTTC	CSASLPGAGYEQFF
.	TRBD1	TRBV5-4	TRBJ1-3	TGTGCCAGCAGCTTGGGGCAGGGGGCTGGAAACACCATATATTTT	CASSLGQGAGNTIYF
.	TRBD1	TRBV5-1	TRBJ2-1	TGCGCCAGCAGCTTAACAGGACAGGAGTACAATGAGCAGTTCTTC	CASSLTGQEYNEQFF
.	.	TRBV10-3	TRBJ2-3	TGTGCCATCCAAGCGAGGAGGACAGATACGCAGTATTTT	CAIQARRTDTQYF
.	TRBD1	TRBV7-9	TRBJ2-5	TGTGCCAGCTACGGGACAGGGGACGAGACCCAGTACTTC	CASYGTGDETQYF
.	.	TRBV2	TRBJ1-2	TGTGCCAGCAGCGACCAGGCGGCGCGGGCTAACTATGGCTACACCTTC	CASSDQAARANYGYTF
.	TRBD2	TRBV12-3/TRBV12-4	TRBJ2-7	TGTGCCAGCAGTTTCCGGGGGGTTCACGAGCAGTACTTC	CASSFRGVHEQYF
.	TRBD2	TRBV7-2	TRBJ2-1	TGTGCCAGCAGCTTAGTTCGGGGGGGAATATACAATGAGCAGTTCTTC	CASSLVRGGIYNEQFF
.	.	TRBV11-2	TRBJ2-3	TGTGCCAGCAGCTTAAATCCCGGGGGAACAGATACGCAGTATTTT	CASSLNPGGTDTQYF
.	TRBD2	TRBV5-1	TRBJ2-1	TGCGCCAGCAGCTTGGGGGCTAGCGGGGCCCTCTACAATGAGCAGTTCTTC	CASSLGASGALYNEQFF